Below, one T cell receptor (beta chain) is given with its context. This clonotype was recorded a few times. Its antigen specificity is not known. Qualities for individual bases were not recorded, and no much larger clone is one base off. Library preparation was by 5' RACE. For sequencing, an Illumina HiSeq 2000 was employed. A universal primer binding site was added through template switching, and the final cDNA carried a unique molecular identifier so that TCR cDNA molecules could be counted accurately. Specific primers in the conserved constant-segment region were used to synthesize first-strand cDNA for TCR alpha and beta chains. Each cDNA library was double barcoded, with a SMART-Mk sample barcode plus Illumina barcodes, to control for contamination. TruSeq adapter sequences and Illumina sample barcodes were added in two successive PCR steps. TCR alpha and beta cDNA libraries were sequenced on the Illumina HiSeq platform with custom primers. The authors processed their data as follows. Unique molecular identifiers were extracted from raw reads with MiGEC, and CDR3 positions were determined with MiXCR. Recombination models were inferred per individual with the repgenHMM and IGoR tools using an EM algorithm. The tcR package in R was used for shared clonotype analysis, with sharing normalized by the product of cloneset sizes. To study raw recombination free of thymic and clonal selection effects, out-of-frame nonproductive sequences were analyzed. The public sequencing data were trimmed at Q25 with fastp and processed into clonotypes with MiXCR by TCRdb, which kept only in-frame beta chains. Merged by CDR3 protein, the rows form single entries marked with the most common genes and DNA. These V and J calls originate from TCRdb's pipeline instead of the authors' own analysis. This sample is represented by under 300,000 distinct CDR3 sequences; about 8.3% of them were singletons. Less than 4% of the sample comes from the top ten.

V drops 4 bases and J drops 10 bases, leaving 20 bases in between. Including the terminal cysteine and phenylalanine, the CDR3 comprises 16 residues. Only the CDR3 portion is preserved as DNA: 48 bases, with reading frame beginning at the first base. For CDR1 and CDR2, the germline V gene lists SGHVS and FQNEAQ. This sample was included in a study of identical twins (TCRdb year 2016). Concerning the study at large: To test whether fetal clonotypes persist, the study used deep sequencing on TCR alpha and beta repertoires from monozygotic twins, unrelated adults of various ages, and cord blood. Replicate twin experiments were performed at different times using different library preparation protocols to rule out contamination.

The full study reports these points: The excess sharing between twins in beta out-of-frame sequences was weaker because fewer shared sequences reduced the signal-to-noise ratio. Fewer insertions were carried by abundant cord blood beta clonotypes, a similar but weaker trend appeared in young adult naive repertoires, and no such trend appeared in memory repertoires. Invariant T cells such as MAIT and iNKT could partly confound zero-insertion analyses, though diverse VJ usage argued against this for most clonotypes. Because the same donors could not be followed over many years, the conclusions relied on cross-sectional statistical analysis. Compared with coincidental sharing between unrelated individuals, out-of-frame TCR alpha sequences shared between twins had an excess of sequences with low generation probability. In monozygotic twins, out-of-frame TCR alpha sharing was systematically underestimated by recombination models, although the models agreed with sharing between unrelated individuals.

Every donor was a healthy Caucasian. Three pairs of female monozygotic twins, all aged roughly 18 to 30 years, made up the twin cohort. Positive isolation kits from Invitrogen were used to isolate the CD4+ and CD8+ T cell populations. These data were also reused for a study on yellow fever vaccine responses in identical twins. The second investigation adds: According to the authors, the vaccine-induced T cell response in identical twins seemed to be partly convergent and partly specific to each individual. The study precisely tracked vaccine-responding T cell clones in identical twins.

The sample comprised CD8+ T cells sorted from blood. The rearranged segments are TRBV7-8 and TRBJ2-6; the D gene may be TRBD1 or TRBD2, since each aligns over 7 bases. The receptor was derived from a woman under 30 in good health. The CDR3 reads CASSSPGGDSRNVLTF. The DNA reads as follows: TGTGCCAGCAGCTCCCCAGGGGGGGACAGTCGAAACGTCCTGACTTTC.